The clone carrying this T cell receptor (beta chain) was seen just once. This sample is part of a study of blood T cell repertoires in COVID-19. Study as a whole: Acute and convalescent COVID-19 specimens originated in the United States, Italy and Spain. Nucleic acid was either cDNA or gDNA, and it came from T cells, B-cell-depleted T cells, or PBMCs.

In the original workflow: Reference gene primers were amplified, and this amplification served to estimate nucleated cell counts. Here immunoSEQ multiplex PCR was the method, and the copy in TCRdb shows in-frame clones only, minus some. From that table come the V and J calls and clone size; the DNA was used to work out D and trimming. The sample yields more than 110,000 clones, 60% to 80% seen once. The TCR originated in a woman aged 45 to 65 with active or convalescent COVID-19. Material for sequencing was peripheral blood.

The CDR3 sequence is CASSPRVGAIEGYTF. CDR3 nucleotides: TGCGCCAGCAGCCCCCGGGTTGGGGCGATAGAGGGCTACACCTTC. The rearrangement links TRBV5-1 to TRBJ1-2; the D gene is possibly TRBD1 (5 bases). The V end was cut by 4 bases, the J end by 8 bases, with 21 bases between. The CDR3 consists of 15 residues. Germline-derived CDR1 and CDR2 are SGHRS and YFSETQ.